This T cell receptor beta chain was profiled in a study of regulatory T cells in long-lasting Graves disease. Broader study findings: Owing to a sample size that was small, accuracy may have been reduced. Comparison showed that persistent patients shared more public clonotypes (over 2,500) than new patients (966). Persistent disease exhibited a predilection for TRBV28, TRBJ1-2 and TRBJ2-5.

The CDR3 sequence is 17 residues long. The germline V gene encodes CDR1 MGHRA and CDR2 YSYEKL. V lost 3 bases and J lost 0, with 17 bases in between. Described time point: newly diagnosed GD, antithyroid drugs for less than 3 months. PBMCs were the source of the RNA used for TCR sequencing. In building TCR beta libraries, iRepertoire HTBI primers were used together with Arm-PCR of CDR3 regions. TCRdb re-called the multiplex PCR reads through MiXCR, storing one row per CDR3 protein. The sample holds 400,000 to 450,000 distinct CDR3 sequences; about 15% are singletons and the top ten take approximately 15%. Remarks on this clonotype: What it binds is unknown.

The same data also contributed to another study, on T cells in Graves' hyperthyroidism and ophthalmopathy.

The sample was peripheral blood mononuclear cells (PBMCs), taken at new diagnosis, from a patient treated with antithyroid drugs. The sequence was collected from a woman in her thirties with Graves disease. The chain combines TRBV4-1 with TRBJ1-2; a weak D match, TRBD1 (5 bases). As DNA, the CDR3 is TGCGCCAGCAGCCAGACCGGGACGGGGGGTGCTAACTATGGCTACACCTTC. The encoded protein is CASSQTGTGGANYGYTF.